These 24 T cell receptor beta chains share one sample of origin, sequenced in a study of technical replicates of blood from a handful of donors. TCRdb keeps only in-frame clones here, not all; method: immunoSEQ multiplex PCR. The profile shows 100,000 or so clones, around 96% of them singletons. Material: T cells isolated from PBMCs. These receptors all stem from a human donor in good health.

This chain links TRBV4-1 with TRBJ2-3, with D perhaps TRBD2 (6 bases). This CDR3 contains 13 residues. Trimming pared 2 bases from V and 10 bases from J, leaving 13 bases between. Germline CDR1 MGHRA, CDR2 YSYEKL. CDR3 protein: CASSQPTTGAQYF. CDR3 nucleotides: TGCGCCAGCAGCCAACCCACCACGGGGGCGCAGTATTTT.

The chain carries TRBV15 and TRBJ2-1; 10 nucleotides agree with TRBD2. Losses at the gene ends were 8 bases for V and 4 bases for J; bases not matched to a gene: 5. Looked up from germline, CDR1 is LNHNV and CDR2 is YYDKDF (reference sequence). This CDR3 contains 14 residues. CDR3 sequence reads: CATRLAGVYNEQFF. CDR3 nucleotides: TGTGCCACCCGCCTAGCGGGAGTGTACAATGAGCAGTTCTTC.

This clone is a singleton in its sample. J is TRBJ2-1 and V is TRBV9; D gene ambiguous. From germline, CDR1 is SGDLS and CDR2 YYNGEE. Deletions cut 4 bases from V and 7 bases from J, with 15 bases between. This CDR3 is built from 14 residues. The CDR3 protein is CASSMAASGNEQFF. CDR3 DNA sequence: TGTGCCAGCAGCATGGCGGCTTCCGGAAATGAGCAGTTCTTC.

The chain carries TRBV25-1 and TRBJ1-1, with TRBD1 as a possible D gene (6 bases). The CDR3 length is 16 residues. Germline values: CDR1 MGHDK, CDR2 SYGVNS. V lost 2 bases and J 1 base, leaving 14 bases between the germline ends. In DNA form, the CDR3 reads TGTGCCAGCAGTGAAGGTTCGGGACATACGAACACTGAAGCTTTCTTT. It specifies CASSEGSGHTNTEAFF.

Only one count was recorded for this clone. The V and J genes are TRBV6-5 and TRBJ2-3, with D possibly matching TRBD1 (7 bases). This CDR3 is built from 16 residues. The germline V and J ends were trimmed by 4 bases and 3 bases, with 17 bases remaining between them. Germline CDR1 MNHEY, CDR2 SVGAGI. CDR3: CASSFWRPGGTDTQYF. CDR3 DNA: TGTGCCAGCAGTTTTTGGCGGCCAGGGGGGACAGATACGCAGTATTTT.

J is TRBJ1-1 and V is TRBV27, with 7 bases that match TRBD1. V was pared by 3 bases and J by 5 bases, with 9 bases of the junction left unmatched. This CDR3 comprises 15 residues. The V gene's germline CDR1 is MNHEY and CDR2 SMNVEV (reference sequence). CDR3 residues: CASSFRTGVATEAFF. The CDR3 nucleotides read TGTGCCAGCAGTTTCCGTACAGGGGTAGCTACTGAAGCTTTCTTT.

The rearrangement uses TRBV30 and TRBJ1-5; 11 positions agree with TRBD1. This CDR3 is built from 15 residues. V trimming: 2 bases; J trimming: 7 bases; junction bases outside the gene matches: 7. Germline V gene lookup returns CDR1 GTSNPN and CDR2 SVGIG (reference sequence). This chain's CDR3 is CAWSTGTGGFQPQHF. Here the CDR3 DNA reads TGTGCCTGGAGTACGGGGACAGGGGGTTTCCAGCCCCAGCATTTT.

CDR3 coding DNA: TGTGCCAGCAGCGTAGGCCGGGGGACTGAAGCTTTCTTT. This codes for CASSVGRGTEAFF. The rearrangement uses TRBV9 and TRBJ1-1; tentatively, D is TRBD1 (5 bases). In germline, CDR1 is SGDLS, CDR2 YYNGEE. The V gene lost 0 bases and the J gene lost 5 bases, with 8 bases spanning the gap. This CDR3 has 13 residues.

In this sample, this clone turned up once. The rearrangement uses TRBV28 and TRBJ2-7, with TRBD1 identical over 7 bases. The CDR3 has 13 residues. Per the germline V gene, CDR1 is MDHEN and CDR2 is SYDVKM. V was clipped by 7 bases and J by 5 bases; unmatched bases: 8. The CDR3 sequence is CASTIQGINEQYF. As DNA, the CDR3 is TGTGCCAGCACAATACAGGGGATCAACGAGCAGTACTTC. The variable domain in full, completed from reference TRBV28 and TRBJ2-7, reads DVKVTQSSRYLVKRTGEKVFLECVQDMDHENMFWYRQDPGLGLRLIYFSYDVKMKEKGDIPEGYSVSREKKERFSLILESASTNQTSMYLCASTIQGINEQYFGPGTRLTVT.

The gene calls are TRBV2 and TRBJ2-3; TRBD2 matches 14 bases. After removal of 6 bases from V and 4 bases from J, the junction contained 12 bases not matched to a gene. Germline V gene sequence: CDR1 SNHLY, CDR2 FYNNEI. The CDR3 consists of 18 residues. The CDR3 coding sequence is TGTGCCAGCAGCGCCGGGACTAGCGGGAGCCGCGGGCCAGATACGCAGTATTTT. This translates into CASSAGTSGSRGPDTQYF.

The V gene is TRBV2, the J gene TRBJ2-1; D ambiguous. V lost 0 bases to trimming and J lost 13 bases, with 13 bases between them. CDR1 is SNHLY, CDR2 FYNNEI, per germline. This CDR3 has 13 residues. This CDR3 reads CASSEALISFQFF. In nucleotides, the CDR3 is TGTGCCAGCAGTGAAGCCCTGATAAGCTTTCAGTTCTTC.

J is TRBJ1-1 and V is TRBV4-1; D is perhaps TRBD1 (5 bases). The CDR3 covers 15 residues. V gave up 4 bases and J gave up 3 bases, with 15 bases separating them. Germline V lookup: CDR1 MGHRA, CDR2 YSYEKL. The CDR3 nucleotides are TGCGCCAGCAGCCCTCGGGAGGGACCGGACACTGAAGCTTTCTTT. It codes for CASSPREGPDTEAFF.

This chain joins TRBV7-2 and TRBJ2-7, with D possibly TRBD2 on 5 matching bases. The CDR3 has 14 amino acids. V gave up 4 bases and J gave up 7 bases, with 17 bases separating them. Germline CDR1 SGHTA, CDR2 FQGNSA. DNA of the CDR3: TGTGCCAGCAGCTCACTAGGACCTTCGGGAGAGCAGTACTTC. The encoded protein is CASSSLGPSGEQYF. Full variable domain (rest looked up from reference TRBV7-2 and TRBJ2-7): GAGVSQSPSNKVTEKGKDVELRCDPISGHTALYWYRQSLGQGLEFLIYFQGNSAPDKSGLPSDRFSAERTGGSVSTLTIQRTQQEDSAVYLCASSSLGPSGEQYFGPGTRLTVT.

This chain links TRBV7-8 with TRBJ1-2; 7 nucleotides match TRBD1. This CDR3 comprises 13 residues. V shed 0 bases, J shed 6 bases, and the junction held 1 base outside the gene matches. Germline loops: CDR1 SGHVS, CDR2 FQNEAQ. This CDR3 reads CASSLAGTDGYTF. The CDR3 coding sequence is TGTGCCAGCAGCTTAGCTGGGACAGATGGCTACACCTTC.

The rearrangement uses TRBV4-2 and TRBJ2-3; 11 nucleotides line up with TRBD2. Germline lookup yields CDR1 LGHNA and CDR2 YNFKEQ. The CDR3 length is 16 residues. V shed 3 bases, J shed 5 bases, and the junction held 7 bases outside the gene matches. The CDR3: CASSHLLAGEEDTQYF. The CDR3 DNA reads as TGTGCCAGCAGCCATTTACTAGCGGGAGAGGAAGATACGCAGTATTTT.

CDR3 DNA: TGTGCCAGCAGTGATAGCGGATTCTCCTACGAGCAGTACTTC. Translated: CASSDSGFSYEQYF. The chain is built from TRBV6-1 and TRBJ2-7, with D possibly TRBD2 on 6 matching bases. Trimming pared 3 bases from V and 0 bases from J, leaving 9 bases between. CDR1 and CDR2 from the germline V gene are MNHNS and SASEGT. The CDR3 has 14 amino acids.

The chain combines TRBV6-5 with TRBJ1-2; D ambiguous. This CDR3 contains 13 residues. Germline CDR1 reads MNHEY; CDR2 reads SVGAGI. Trimming took off 2 bases at V and 7 bases at J, with 11 bases between the two ends. The CDR3 sequence: CASSYGQEAGYTF. DNA for the CDR3: TGTGCCAGCAGTTACGGGCAGGAGGCTGGCTACACCTTC.

This clone was recorded only once. V usage is TRBV9 and J usage is TRBJ2-7, with D possibly matching TRBD1 (5 bases). In germline, CDR1 is SGDLS, CDR2 YYNGEE. The CDR3 is 15 residues long. With 0 bases removed from V and 2 bases from J, the gap between germline ends came to 12 bases. The CDR3 DNA follows: TGTGCCAGCAGCGTAGCCCCACAGGCCGCCTACGAGCAGTACTTC. Translated: CASSVAPQAAYEQYF.

The rearrangement joins TRBV10-1 to TRBJ2-1; possible D gene TRBD2, 5 bases. Germline V gene data show CDR1 as WNHNN and CDR2 as SYGVQD (reference sequence). The CDR3 contains 13 residues. With 5 bases removed from V and 5 bases from J, the gap between germline ends came to 10 bases. The CDR3 bases are TGCGCCAGCAGTTCCTACGGGAACAATGAGCAGTTCTTC. Protein product: CASSSYGNNEQFF.

The rearrangement joins TRBV19 to TRBJ1-2, with a tentative D call TRBD1 (6 bases). Trimming left V 4 bases short and J 6 bases short, with 9 bases between. CDR3 length equals 12 residues. Germline V lookup: CDR1 LNHDA, CDR2 SQIVND (reference sequence). The CDR3 DNA reads as TGTGCCAGTAGTACCGGACAGAATGGCTACACCTTC. It specifies CASSTGQNGYTF.

The CDR3 sequence is CSVEFLTVINYGYTF. CDR3 sequence (DNA): TGCAGCGTTGAGTTTCTTACAGTCATTAACTATGGCTACACCTTC. The chain couples TRBV29-1 to TRBJ1-2; no definite D call. The CDR3 length is 15 residues. The germline V and J ends were trimmed by 3 bases and 1 base, with 15 bases remaining between them. Germline CDR1 SQVTM, CDR2 ANQGSEA.

With regard to this clone: A read error may account for a junction end that differs from germline. This chain uses TRBV7-7 with TRBJ2-5, with 7 bases fitting TRBD2. The germline CDR1 and CDR2 sequences are SSHAT and FNYEAQ (reference sequence). The CDR3 runs 17 residues. CDR3 bases: TGTGCTAGCAGCCGTAACCTGGCGGGAGAGAGGCAAGAGACCCAGTACTTC. Its protein product is CASSRNLAGERQETQYF.

The chain carries TRBV15 and TRBJ2-7; D remains ambiguous. V shed 1 base and J shed 2 bases, with 9 bases lying between them. This CDR3 region has 14 residues. Germline CDR1 is LNHNV and CDR2 is YYDKDF (reference sequence). CDR3 DNA sequence: TGTGCCACCAGCAGAGGATTCGGTACCTACGAGCAGTACTTC. Translating gives CATSRGFGTYEQYF.

This rearrangement joins TRBV7-2 to TRBJ2-3; D is unresolved. The CDR3 length is 16 residues. CDR1 is SGHTA, CDR2 FQGNSA, per germline. The germline V and J ends were trimmed by 1 base and 2 bases, with 13 bases remaining between them. The CDR3 region has the DNA TGTGCCAGCAGCTTAGGTTTTACTGGTTTCACAGATACGCAGTATTTT. Protein sequence: CASSLGFTGFTDTQYF.